This record looks at one T cell receptor (beta chain) sequence and its context. What it binds is not known. The sample originates from a study of CD8 T cells in Susac syndrome. The study's findings and limits: A relatively small number of individuals underwent TCR sequencing and HLA analysis.

CDR3 length: 16 amino acids. Germline CDR1 is SGDLS and CDR2 is YYNGEE. J gave up 5 bases and V 0 bases, and 8 bases lay outside the gene matches. An input of roughly 0.45 to 1 ug of RNA was subjected to reverse transcription using random hexamers. By means of immunoSEQ multiplex PCR, TCR beta CDR3 spanning 54 Vbeta and 13 Jbeta underwent amplification. TCRdb reprocessed the immunoSEQ multiplex PCR reads with MiXCR, giving one entry per CDR3 protein. Of some 260,000 distinct CDR3 sequences listed, approximately 92% were seen once; the top ten hold 0.055% to 0.075%. Sequencing of TCR beta drew on CD8+ and CD4+ T cells from blood. While CD8+ and CD4+ T cells were isolated negatively, TEMRA cells were enriched by FACS.

V and J are TRBV9 and TRBJ2-5; the match to TRBD2 covers 9 bases. This TCR derives from a human donor with multiple sclerosis. Material for sequencing was CD4+ T cells from PBMCs. The CDR3, as DNA: TGTGCCAGCAGCGTAGGGTGGCGGGGGGGCGAGGAGACCCAGTACTTC. Its translation: CASSVGWRGGEETQYF.